This record concerns one T cell receptor beta chain sequence. Two negative PCRs, clearance, or symptom resolution had been documented for recovered Cohort 3 donors. Assay used: immunoSEQ multiplex PCR; TCRdb lists only in-frame clones, some missing. The data hold some 370,000 clones, with roughly 80% observed a single time. There are 16 residues in the CDR3. CDR1 and CDR2 (germline): SNHLY, FYNNEI. Trimming cost V 1 base and J 4 bases, with 16 bases left between them. The sample originates from a study of blood T cell repertoires in COVID-19. At the level of the study: Sites across the United States, Italy and Spain contributed samples from acute and convalescent COVID-19.

Sequencing was carried out using PBMCs or T cells enriched from blood (not recorded which). The chain links TRBV2 to TRBJ1-2; D gene ambiguous. The TCR comes from a woman aged 50 to 60 who had recovered from COVID-19. CDR3 coding DNA: TGTGCCAGCAGTGAAGGGTCCCCGGCACAGACCTATGGCTACACCTTC. As protein: CASSEGSPAQTYGYTF.